This T cell receptor (beta chain) was identified in a study of patients and donors after allogeneic stem cell transplantation. TCRdb processed the RT-PCR reads anew with MiXCR; each CDR3 protein has one entry. Among fewer than 180,000 distinct CDR3 sequences, about two fifths were seen once, and the ten largest hold 50% to 65%. The source material was blood, either unsorted or a sorted T cell fraction (not recorded which). The sequence derives from a human donor who was either an allogeneic HSCT recipient or a stem cell or donor lymphocyte infusion donor (not recorded which). It is not recorded whose cells these are; they may come from a transplant donor.

CDR3 residues: CASGLPSNPDTQYF. CDR3 DNA: TGTGCTAGTGGTTTACCTAGCAACCCAGATACGCAGTATTTT. The chain combines TRBV12-5 with TRBJ2-3, with D tentatively TRBD2 (5 bases). The V end lost 3 bases, the J end lost 4 bases, and 11 bases lay between the germline ends. CDR3 length: 14 amino acids. Germline-derived CDR1 and CDR2 are LGHNT and FRNRAP.